These 17 T cell receptor beta chains were sequenced from one sample in a study of monozygotic twins with inflammatory bowel disease. TCRdb reanalyzed the 5' RACE reads, giving one entry per CDR3 protein sequence and no DNA. Its listing shows approximately 400,000 distinct CDR3 sequences. The material sequenced was blood. The source is a human donor with ulcerative colitis or Crohn's disease, or a healthy co-twin of an affected twin (not recorded which).

The chain uses TRBV7-2 and TRBJ2-7; lacking DNA, the TRBD2 call made by TCRdb goes unchecked. There are 12 residues in the CDR3. Per germline, CDR1 SGHTA and CDR2 FQGNSA. The CDR3 sequence is CASSATSGREYF. Together with reference TRBV7-2 and TRBJ2-7, the CDR3 gives the full variable domain: GAGVSQSPSNKVTEKGKDVELRCDPISGHTALYWYRQSLGQGLEFLIYFQGNSAPDKSGLPSDRFSAERTGGSVSTLTIQRTQQEDSAVYLCASSATSGREYFGPGTRLTVT.

The chain couples TRBV7-9 to TRBJ1-5. The V gene's germline CDR1 is SEHNR and CDR2 FQNEAQ (reference sequence). CDR3 size: 14 residues. CDR3 sequence: CASSHHGPNQPQHF.

This chain uses TRBV5-1 with TRBJ1-5. CDR1 and CDR2 (germline): SGHRS, YFSETQ. The CDR3 extends over 15 amino acids. CDR3 sequence reads: CASSPGTYSNQPQHF.

The chain carries TRBV7-9 and TRBJ2-6; TCRdb gives TRBD2 as the D gene, but with no DNA this cannot be confirmed. The V gene's germline CDR1 is SEHNR and CDR2 FQNEAQ (reference sequence). There are 17 residues in the CDR3. CDR3 sequence: CASSYAGGSSGANVLTF.

The chain links TRBV5-1 to TRBJ1-2; TCRdb calls TRBD1, which cannot be checked without DNA. The CDR3 has 16 residues. Germline CDR1 and CDR2: SGHRS and YFSETQ. This CDR3 reads CGSSLAPQGAYDGYTF.

The chain employs TRBV7-2 and TRBJ1-5; TCRdb selects TRBD1, and the lack of DNA leaves this call unchecked. Germline V gene data show CDR1 as SGHTA and CDR2 as FQGNSA. The CDR3 totals 15 residues. CDR3 loop: CASSASPGHNQPQHF.

The rearrangement links TRBV5-1 to TRBJ1-1. This CDR3 comprises 15 residues. Germline V gene lookup returns CDR1 SGHRS and CDR2 YFSETQ. CDR3 sequence reads: CASSPSWADRTEAFF.

The chain is built from TRBV7-8 and TRBJ1-1. The germline V gene encodes CDR1 SGHVS and CDR2 FQNEAQ. The CDR3 contains 17 residues. CDR3 sequence: CASSPDLGFRANTEAFF.

The chain recombines TRBV20-1 with TRBJ1-1; TCRdb calls TRBD1, which cannot be checked without DNA. Germline values: CDR1 DFQATT, CDR2 SNEGSKA (reference sequence). The CDR3 runs to 12 residues. CDR3 sequence reads: CSAWTGNTEAFF.

The chain couples TRBV20-1 to TRBJ2-7. This CDR3 region has 11 residues. From germline, CDR1 is DFQATT and CDR2 SNEGSKA (reference sequence). The CDR3 protein is CSADRSYEQYF.

The chain employs TRBV20-1 and TRBJ2-5; the TCRdb call, TRBD1, lacks DNA for checking. Germline V CDR1 and CDR2: DFQATT, SNEGSKA (reference sequence). The CDR3 has 15 amino acids. The CDR3 sequence: CSAQNRDRGGETQYF.

The CDR3 sequence is CASRRDRAVTEAFF. The rearrangement joins TRBV3-1 to TRBJ1-1; TCRdb proposes TRBD1, but this gene call is untestable without DNA. Germline assignment: CDR1 LGHDT and CDR2 YNNKEL (reference sequence). There are 14 residues in the CDR3.

The rearrangement joins TRBV5-4 to TRBJ1-2. Germline lookup yields CDR1 SGHNT and CDR2 YYREEE (reference sequence). This CDR3 region has 14 residues. This CDR3 reads CASSLGGTYYGYTF.

This sequence joins TRBV9 and TRBJ2-7; TCRdb's D call, TRBD2, is unchecked because there is no DNA. The germline gives CDR1 SGDLS, CDR2 YYNGEE. The CDR3 is 14 residues long. The CDR3 spells CASSLTSASYEQYF.

The rearrangement links TRBV7-8 to TRBJ2-5; TCRdb returns TRBD2, unconfirmable since there is no DNA. This CDR3 region has 14 residues. The V gene's germline CDR1 is SGHVS and CDR2 FQNEAQ. The CDR3: CASTERGTQETQYF.

V usage is TRBV14 and J usage is TRBJ2-7. The CDR3 spans 13 residues. Germline V lookup: CDR1 SGHDN, CDR2 FVKESK. The CDR3 protein is CASSQVVGYEQYF.

The chain recombines TRBV11-2 with TRBJ1-1. The length of the CDR3 is 15 residues. The germline V gene has CDR1 SGHAT and CDR2 FQNNGV. The CDR3 spells CASSSLRGAYTEAFF.